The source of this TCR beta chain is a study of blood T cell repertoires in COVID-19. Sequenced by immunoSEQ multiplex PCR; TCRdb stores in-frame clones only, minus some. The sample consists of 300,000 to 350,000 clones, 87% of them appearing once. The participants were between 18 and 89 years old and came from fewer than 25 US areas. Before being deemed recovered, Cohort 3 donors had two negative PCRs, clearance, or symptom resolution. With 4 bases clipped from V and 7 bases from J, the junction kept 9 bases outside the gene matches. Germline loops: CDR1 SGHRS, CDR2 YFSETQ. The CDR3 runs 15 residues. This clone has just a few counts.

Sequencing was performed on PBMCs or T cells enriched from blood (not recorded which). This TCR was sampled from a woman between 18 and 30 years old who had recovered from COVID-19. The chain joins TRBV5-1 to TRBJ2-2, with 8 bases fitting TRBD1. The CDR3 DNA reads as TGCGCCAGCAGCCGTGACGGACAGGGCATCGGGGAGCTGTTTTTT. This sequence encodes CASSRDGQGIGELFF.